This T cell receptor beta chain came from a study of blood T cell repertoires in COVID-19. Germline V gene data show CDR1 as LGHDT and CDR2 as YNNKEL (reference sequence). After removal of 0 bases from V and 7 bases from J, the junction contained 5 bases not matched to a gene. The CDR3 contains 16 residues. Authors' data handling: Estimation of nucleated cell counts was performed using reference gene primer amplification. Only in-frame clones appear in the TCRdb table, and some are missing; sequencing was by immunoSEQ multiplex PCR. The V and J calls and clone size come from that table; D and trimming were worked out from the DNA. The sample records approximately 300,000 clones, about 82% being singletons. This clone was recorded a few times.

Sequenced: peripheral blood. The TCR originated in a woman between 50 and 59 years old with active or convalescent COVID-19. The chain couples TRBV3-1 (or the pseudogene TRBV3-2) to TRBJ2-1; TRBD2 agrees at 11 bases. CDR3 sequence (DNA): TGTGCCAGCAGCCAAGAACTGACTAGCGGGATAAATGAGCAGTTCTTC. The encoded protein is CASSQELTSGINEQFF.